This T cell receptor beta chain was sequenced for a study of Tregs in tolerant kidney transplant recipients. Trimming removed 1 base from V and 3 bases from J, with 10 bases in between. Looked up from germline, CDR1 is SGHTA and CDR2 is FQGTGA. The CDR3 is 16 amino acids. This clone occurred a few times. The method was immunoSEQ multiplex PCR; TCRdb's version includes in-frame clones alone and lacks a portion of them. The data hold roughly 46,000 clones, with roughly nine tenths observed a single time. The sequencing sample was made of Tregs from blood. This chain links TRBV7-3 with TRBJ1-6; no clear D gene. This receptor was obtained from a human donor in good health. CDR3 DNA sequence: TGTGCCAGCAGCTTAAATTCGGTGAACTATAATTCACCCCTCCACTTT. Translating it yields CASSLNSVNYNSPLHF. The whole variable domain, filled in from reference TRBV7-3 and TRBJ1-6, reads GAGVSQTPSNKVTEKGKYVELRCDPISGHTALYWYRQSLGQGPEFLIYFQGTGAADDSGLPNDRFFAVRPEGSVSTLKIQRTERGDSAVYLCASSLNSVNYNSPLHFGNGTRLTVT.